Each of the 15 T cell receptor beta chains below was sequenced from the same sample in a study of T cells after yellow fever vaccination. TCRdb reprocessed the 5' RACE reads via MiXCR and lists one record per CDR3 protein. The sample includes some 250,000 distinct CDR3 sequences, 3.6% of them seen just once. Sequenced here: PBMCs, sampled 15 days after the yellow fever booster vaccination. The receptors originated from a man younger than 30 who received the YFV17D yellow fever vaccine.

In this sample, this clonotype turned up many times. CDR3 protein: CASGGGTDTQYF. CDR3 nucleotides: TGTGCCAGCGGTGGTGGGACAGATACGCAGTATTTT. The chain joins TRBV7-2 to TRBJ2-3; D is unresolved. Germline-derived CDR1 and CDR2 are SGHTA and FQGNSA. CDR3 size: 12 residues. The V gene lost 8 bases and the J gene lost 3 bases, with 9 bases spanning the gap. Using reference TRBV7-2 and TRBJ2-3 for the parts outside the CDR3, the full variable domain is GAGVSQSPSNKVTEKGKDVELRCDPISGHTALYWYRQSLGQGLEFLIYFQGNSAPDKSGLPSDRFSAERTGGSVSTLTIQRTQQEDSAVYLCASGGGTDTQYFGPGTRLTVL.

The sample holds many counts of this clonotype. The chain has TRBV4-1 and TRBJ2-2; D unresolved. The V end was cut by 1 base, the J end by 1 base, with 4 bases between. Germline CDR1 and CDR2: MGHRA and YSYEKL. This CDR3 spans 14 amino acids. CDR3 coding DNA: TGCGCCAGCAGCCAAGCGGGGAACACCGGGGAGCTGTTTTTT. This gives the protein CASSQAGNTGELFF.

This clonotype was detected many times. Here the CDR3 DNA reads TGTGCCAGCAGAATCGGACAGGCCTCGAACACCGGGGAGCTGTTTTTT. Translation gives CASRIGQASNTGELFF. This chain uses TRBV5-4 with TRBJ2-2; 7 bases fit TRBD1. This CDR3 has 16 residues. Germline-derived CDR1 and CDR2 are SGHNT and YYREEE (reference sequence). The trim removed 5 bases at V and 0 bases at J, leaving 7 bases unmatched.

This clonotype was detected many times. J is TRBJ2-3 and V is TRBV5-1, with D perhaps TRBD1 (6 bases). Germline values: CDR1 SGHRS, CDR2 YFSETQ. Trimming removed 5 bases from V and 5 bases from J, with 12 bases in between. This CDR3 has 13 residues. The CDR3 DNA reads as TGCGCCAGCAGTCAACTACAGGGAGATACGCAGTATTTT. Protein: CASSQLQGDTQYF.

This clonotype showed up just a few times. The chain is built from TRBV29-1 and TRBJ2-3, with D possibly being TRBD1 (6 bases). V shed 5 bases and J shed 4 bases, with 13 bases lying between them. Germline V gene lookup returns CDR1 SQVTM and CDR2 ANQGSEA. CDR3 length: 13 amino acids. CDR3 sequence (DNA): TGCAGCGTTTGTACAGGGAGCGCAGATACGCAGTATTTT. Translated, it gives CSVCTGSADTQYF.

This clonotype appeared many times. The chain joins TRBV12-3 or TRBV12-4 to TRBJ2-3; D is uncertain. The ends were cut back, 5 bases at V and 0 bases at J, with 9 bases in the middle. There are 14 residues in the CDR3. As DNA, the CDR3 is TGTGCCAGCAGTCTGCCCACTAGCACAGATACGCAGTATTTT. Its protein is CASSLPTSTDTQYF.

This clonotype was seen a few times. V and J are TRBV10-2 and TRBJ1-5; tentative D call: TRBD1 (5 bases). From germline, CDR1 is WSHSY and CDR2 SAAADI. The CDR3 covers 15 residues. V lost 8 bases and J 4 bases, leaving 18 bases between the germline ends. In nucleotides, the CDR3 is TGCGCCAGCCACCCACGGGGTGGGGGAAATCAGCCCCAGCATTTT. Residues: CASHPRGGGNQPQHF.

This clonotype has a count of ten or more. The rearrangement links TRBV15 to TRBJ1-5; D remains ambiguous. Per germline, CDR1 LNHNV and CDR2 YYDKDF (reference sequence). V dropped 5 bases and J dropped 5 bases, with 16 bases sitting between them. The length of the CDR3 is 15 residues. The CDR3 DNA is TGTGCCACCAGCCCCTCTAGATACGGCGATCAGCCCCAGCATTTT. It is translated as CATSPSRYGDQPQHF.

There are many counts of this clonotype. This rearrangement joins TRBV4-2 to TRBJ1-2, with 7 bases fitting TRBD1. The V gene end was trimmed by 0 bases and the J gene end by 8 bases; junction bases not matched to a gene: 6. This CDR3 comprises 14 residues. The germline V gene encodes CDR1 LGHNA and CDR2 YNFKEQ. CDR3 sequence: CASSQDPGQAGYTF. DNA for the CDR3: TGTGCCAGCAGCCAAGATCCCGGACAGGCGGGCTACACCTTC.

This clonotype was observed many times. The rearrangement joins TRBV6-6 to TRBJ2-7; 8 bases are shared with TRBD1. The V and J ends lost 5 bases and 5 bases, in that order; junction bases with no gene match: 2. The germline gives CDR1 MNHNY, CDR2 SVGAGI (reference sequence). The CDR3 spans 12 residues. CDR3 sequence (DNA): TGTGCCAGCAGTAGACAGGGGAACGAGCAGTACTTC. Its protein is CASSRQGNEQYF.

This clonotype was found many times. CDR3 DNA sequence: TGCGCCAGCGTTGACAGGGGGATAGGTGAGACCCAGTACTTC. This gives the protein CASVDRGIGETQYF. J is TRBJ2-5 and V is TRBV5-1; 9 bases line up with TRBD1. The CDR3 extends over 14 amino acids. V gave up 7 bases and J gave up 5 bases; unmatched junction bases: 9. Germline CDR1 is SGHRS and CDR2 is YFSETQ.

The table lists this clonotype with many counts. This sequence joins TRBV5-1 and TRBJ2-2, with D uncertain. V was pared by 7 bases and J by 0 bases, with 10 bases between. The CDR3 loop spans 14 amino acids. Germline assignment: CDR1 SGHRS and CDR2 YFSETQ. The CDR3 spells CASQPTTNTGELFF. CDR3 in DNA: TGCGCCAGCCAACCAACTACGAACACCGGGGAGCTGTTTTTT.

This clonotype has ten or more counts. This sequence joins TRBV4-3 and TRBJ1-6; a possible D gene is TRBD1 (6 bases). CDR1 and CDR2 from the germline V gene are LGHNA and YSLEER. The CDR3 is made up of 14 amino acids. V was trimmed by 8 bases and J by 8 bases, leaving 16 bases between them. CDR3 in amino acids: CASRDTLQDSPLHF. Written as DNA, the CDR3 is TGCGCCAGCCGGGACACACTTCAAGATTCACCCCTCCACTTT.

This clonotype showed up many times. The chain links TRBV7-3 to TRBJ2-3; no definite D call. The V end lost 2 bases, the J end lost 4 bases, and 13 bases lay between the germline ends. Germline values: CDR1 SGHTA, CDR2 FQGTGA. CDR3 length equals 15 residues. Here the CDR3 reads CASSLLGLDSDTQYF. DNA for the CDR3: TGTGCCAGCAGCTTACTGGGCTTGGATTCAGATACGCAGTATTTT.

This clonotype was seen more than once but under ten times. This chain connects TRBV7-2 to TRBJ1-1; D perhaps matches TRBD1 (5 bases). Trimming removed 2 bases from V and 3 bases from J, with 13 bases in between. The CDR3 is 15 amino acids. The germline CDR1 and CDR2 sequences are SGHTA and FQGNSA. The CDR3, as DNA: TGTGCCAGCAGCTTACGGACAAGTAGCCACACTGAAGCTTTCTTT. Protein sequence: CASSLRTSSHTEAFF.